The TCR beta chain described here comes from a study of CD8 T cells in Susac syndrome. The CDR3 is 16 amino acids. Germline CDR1 SNHLY, CDR2 FYNNEI. V lost 6 bases, J lost 0 bases, and 8 bases stayed unmatched. Random hexamers were used to reverse transcribe an amount of roughly 0.5 to 1 ug RNA. By means of immunoSEQ multiplex PCR, TCR beta CDR3 spanning 54 Vbeta and 13 Jbeta underwent amplification. TCRdb re-derived calls from the immunoSEQ multiplex PCR reads in MiXCR, one entry per CDR3 protein. The repertoire holds about 180,000 distinct CDR3 sequences, roughly 95% seen once, with about 0.093% in the top ten.

V is TRBV2 and J is TRBJ2-3, with 8 bases fitting TRBD1. Material for sequencing was CD4+ T cells from PBMCs. The clonotype comes from a human donor with multiple sclerosis. The DNA of the CDR3 is TGTGCCAGCAGATGGGACAGGAGGTCTAGCACAGATACGCAGTATTTT. It is translated as CASRWDRRSSTDTQYF.